These 19 T cell receptor beta chains originate from one sample sequenced in a study of cytomegalovirus exposure and HLA in healthy donors. Researchers ran the PCR with 60 Vbeta and 13 Jbeta primers. Here immunoSEQ multiplex PCR was the method, and the copy in TCRdb shows in-frame clones only, minus some. The sample contains around 200,000 clones, 79% of which appear only once. Sequenced input: PBMCs. These TCRs come from a young woman in good health and CMV-seropositive.

This chain uses TRBV6-5 with TRBJ1-4, with TRBD1 as a possible D gene (6 bases). V lost 0 bases to trimming and J lost 5 bases, with 10 bases between them. The CDR3 length is 15 residues. The germline CDR1 and CDR2 sequences are MNHEY and SVGAGI. CDR3 sequence: CASSYSIGQNEKLFF. The CDR3 DNA reads as TGTGCCAGCAGTTACTCCATTGGACAGAATGAAAAACTGTTTTTT.

The chain links TRBV19 to TRBJ2-3, with 9 positions matching TRBD2. Unmatched junction bases numbered 6, after V lost 4 bases and J lost 4 bases. Germline V gene lookup returns CDR1 LNHDA and CDR2 SQIVND (reference sequence). The CDR3 contains 15 residues. CDR3 protein: CASSKLAGASDTQYF. The CDR3 DNA reads as TGTGCCAGTAGTAAATTAGCGGGAGCTTCAGATACGCAGTATTTT.

Only a few counts were recorded for this clone. The V and J genes are TRBV5-4 and TRBJ2-1; maybe TRBD2 (5 bases). Germline V gene sequence: CDR1 SGHNT, CDR2 YYREEE (reference sequence). This CDR3 has 16 amino acids. The V gene lost 4 bases and the J gene lost 0 bases, with 14 bases spanning the gap. CDR3 coding DNA: TGTGCCAGCAGCCGGATGAGCGGACGCTCCTACAATGAGCAGTTCTTC. Its protein is CASSRMSGRSYNEQFF.

The J gene is TRBJ2-7, the V gene TRBV5-1; D might be TRBD1 (6 bases). V lost 1 base to trimming and J lost 6 bases, with 11 bases between them. The CDR3 sequence is 13 residues long. Looked up from germline, CDR1 is SGHRS and CDR2 is YFSETQ. DNA of the CDR3: TGCGCCAGCAGCTTGACAGGGCCGGGCGAGCAGTACTTC. Translating gives CASSLTGPGEQYF.

The chain is built from TRBV6-5 and TRBJ2-3; TRBD1 aligns across 9 bases. The germline CDR1 and CDR2 sequences are MNHEY and SVGAGI. This CDR3 has 13 amino acids. The V gene end was trimmed by 9 bases and the J gene end by 4 bases; junction bases not matched to a gene: 5. In DNA, the CDR3 is TGTGCCAGTTGGGACAGGGAGTCAGATACGCAGTATTTT. Its protein is CASWDRESDTQYF.

This chain connects TRBV11-2 to TRBJ1-4; D is unclear. The germline V gene encodes CDR1 SGHAT and CDR2 FQNNGV. The CDR3 covers 13 residues. The V and J ends lost 1 base and 7 bases respectively, with 7 bases between them. CDR3: CASSLVGGEKLFF. The CDR3 nucleotides read TGTGCCAGCAGCTTAGTTGGCGGTGAAAAACTGTTTTTT. Full variable domain (rest looked up from reference TRBV11-2 and TRBJ1-4): EAGVAQSPRYKIIEKRQSVAFWCNPISGHATLYWYQQILGQGPKLLIQFQNNGVVDDSQLPKDRFSAERLKGVDSTLKIQPAKLEDSAVYLCASSLVGGEKLFFGSGTQLSVL.

This clone has a single count. The genes are TRBV11-3 and TRBJ2-7; 12 bases match TRBD2. The V segment lost 5 bases and the J segment 7 bases; nucleotides outside the gene matches: 15. The CDR3 is made up of 17 amino acids. CDR1 and CDR2 from the germline V gene are SGHNT and YENEEA. The CDR3, as DNA: TGTGCCAGCAGCCCCCGACTAGCGGGAGCCGGGAGTCCGGAGCAGTACTTC. This translates into CASSPRLAGAGSPEQYF. The full variable domain, completed using reference TRBV11-3 and TRBJ2-7, is EAGVVQSPRYKIIEKKQPVAFWCNPISGHNTLYWYLQNLGQGPELLIRYENEEAVDDSQLPKDRFSAERLKGVDSTLKIQPAELGDSAVYLCASSPRLAGAGSPEQYFGPGTRLTVT.

J is TRBJ2-1 and V is TRBV4-1, with TRBD2 matching 8 bases. CDR3 length equals 15 residues. The V gene's germline CDR1 is MGHRA and CDR2 YSYEKL. With 4 bases clipped from V and 5 bases from J, the junction kept 7 bases outside the gene matches. CDR3 region: CASSPSPGLDNEQFF. The CDR3 bases are TGCGCCAGCAGCCCTTCCCCGGGACTAGACAATGAGCAGTTCTTC.

The genes are TRBV11-2 and TRBJ2-7; 9 bases align to TRBD2. With V trimmed by 5 bases and J by 2 bases, 10 bases remained unmatched. Germline V CDR1 and CDR2: SGHAT, FQNNGV. CDR3 size: 16 residues. The CDR3 DNA sequence: TGTGCCAGCAGCCTTTTAGCGGGAGTCGGGACCTACGAGCAGTACTTC. Translating it yields CASSLLAGVGTYEQYF.

The chain joins TRBV5-1 to TRBJ2-7, with D maybe TRBD2 (5 bases). The CDR3 loop spans 18 amino acids. In germline, CDR1 is SGHRS, CDR2 YFSETQ. V dropped 0 bases and J dropped 1 base, with 20 bases sitting between them. CDR3 sequence (DNA): TGCGCCAGCAGCTTGGGGGCCCCTATGAGGGTGGGGTCCTACGAGCAGTACTTC. Translating it yields CASSLGAPMRVGSYEQYF.

This chain links TRBV4-3 with TRBJ1-1; D is perhaps TRBD1 (6 bases). V was trimmed by 4 bases and J by 2 bases, leaving 14 bases between them. Germline values: CDR1 LGHNA, CDR2 YSLEER. The CDR3 is made up of 15 amino acids. The CDR3 sequence: CASSLQMDSNTEAFF. CDR3 bases: TGCGCCAGCAGCCTCCAAATGGACAGTAACACTGAAGCTTTCTTT.

The V call is TRBV4-3, the J call TRBJ1-2; D gene ambiguous. V dropped 1 base and J dropped 8 bases, with 14 bases sitting between them. Germline V lookup: CDR1 LGHNA, CDR2 YSLEER. The CDR3 loop spans 14 amino acids. CDR3 region: CASSQGREDWGYTF. The CDR3 DNA reads as TGCGCCAGCAGCCAAGGACGAGAGGATTGGGGCTACACCTTC.

This clone was observed a single time. V usage is TRBV5-1 and J usage is TRBJ1-4; 9 bases line up with TRBD1. Germline CDR1 and CDR2: SGHRS and YFSETQ. V gave up 4 bases and J gave up 7 bases; unmatched junction bases: 2. This CDR3 comprises 13 residues. CDR3 protein: CASSDRGGEKLFF. The DNA of the CDR3 is TGCGCCAGCAGCGACAGGGGGGGTGAAAAACTGTTTTTT.

The chain has TRBV5-1 and TRBJ1-4, with D maybe TRBD1 (5 bases). The CDR3 loop spans 13 amino acids. V dropped 6 bases and J dropped 3 bases, with 9 bases sitting between them. CDR1 and CDR2 from the germline V gene are SGHRS and YFSETQ. The CDR3 sequence: CASTAGSNEKLFF. The CDR3 nucleotides read TGCGCCAGCACGGCAGGGTCTAATGAAAAACTGTTTTTT.

The V and J genes are TRBV27 and TRBJ2-5; perhaps TRBD1 as D (6 bases). The germline CDR1 and CDR2 sequences are MNHEY and SMNVEV (reference sequence). The CDR3 has 16 amino acids. V dropped 6 bases and J dropped 5 bases, with 22 bases sitting between them. CDR3 in amino acids: CASSTQQGWPLETQYF. CDR3 in DNA: TGTGCCAGCAGCACCCAACAGGGATGGCCTTTGGAGACCCAGTACTTC.

The chain couples TRBV29-1 to TRBJ2-1; D is perhaps TRBD2 (6 bases). The CDR3 spans 11 residues. Germline CDR1 is SQVTM and CDR2 is ANQGSEA. Trimming left V 6 bases short and J 8 bases short, with 11 bases between. The CDR3 region has the DNA TGCAGCGTGAGGGACTTGGATGAGCAGTTCTTC. This translates into CSVRDLDEQFF.

The chain employs TRBV11-3 and TRBJ1-1, with 7 bases that match TRBD1. The junction had 3 bases not matched to a gene; V was cut back by 5 bases and J by 3 bases. Germline V gene data show CDR1 as SGHNT and CDR2 as YENEEA. This CDR3 comprises 13 residues. In DNA form, the CDR3 reads TGTGCCAGCAGCCAGGGACAGTACACTGAAGCTTTCTTT. Protein: CASSQGQYTEAFF.

This clone has only a few counts. The chain links TRBV4-1 to TRBJ2-7; 10 nucleotides match TRBD1. The CDR3 sequence is 17 residues long. J was trimmed by 2 bases and V by 3 bases; bases with no gene match: 10. Per germline, CDR1 MGHRA and CDR2 YSYEKL. CDR3 protein: CASSQAPGTGATYEQYF. CDR3 nucleotide sequence: TGCGCCAGCAGCCAGGCTCCCGGGACAGGGGCCACCTACGAGCAGTACTTC.

The chain links TRBV6-5 to TRBJ1-1; TRBD1 agrees at 7 bases. The V and J ends lost 2 bases and 1 base, in that order; junction bases with no gene match: 7. The CDR3 length is 16 residues. In germline, CDR1 is MNHEY, CDR2 SVGAGI. This chain's CDR3 is CASSYNRGRGNTEAFF. CDR3 nucleotides: TGTGCCAGCAGTTACAACAGGGGAAGAGGGAACACTGAAGCTTTCTTT.